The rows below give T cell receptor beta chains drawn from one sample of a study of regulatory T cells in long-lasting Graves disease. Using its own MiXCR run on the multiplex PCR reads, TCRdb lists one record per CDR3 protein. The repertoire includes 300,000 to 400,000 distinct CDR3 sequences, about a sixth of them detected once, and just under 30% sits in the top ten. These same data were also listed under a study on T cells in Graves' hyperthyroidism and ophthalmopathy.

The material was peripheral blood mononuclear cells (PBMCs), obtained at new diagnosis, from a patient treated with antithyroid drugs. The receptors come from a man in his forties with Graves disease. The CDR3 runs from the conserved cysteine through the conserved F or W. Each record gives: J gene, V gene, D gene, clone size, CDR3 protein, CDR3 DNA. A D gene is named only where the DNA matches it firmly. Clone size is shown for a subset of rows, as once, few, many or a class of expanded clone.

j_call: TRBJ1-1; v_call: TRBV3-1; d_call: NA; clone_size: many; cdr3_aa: CASSQGGGAFF; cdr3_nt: TGTGCCAGCAGCCAAGGGGGGGGCGCTTTCTTT
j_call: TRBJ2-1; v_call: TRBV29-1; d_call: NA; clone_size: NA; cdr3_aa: CSVGTRNEQFF; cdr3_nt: TGCAGCGTTGGGACAAGGAATGAGCAGTTCTTC
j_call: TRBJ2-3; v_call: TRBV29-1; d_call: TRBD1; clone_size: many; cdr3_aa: CSVESGGSDTQYF; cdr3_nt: TGCAGCGTTGAGTCAGGGGGTTCAGATACGCAGTATTTT
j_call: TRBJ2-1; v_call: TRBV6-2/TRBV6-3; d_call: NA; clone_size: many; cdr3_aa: CASSLNDGAYNEQFF; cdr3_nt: TGTGCCAGCAGTCTGAACGATGGGGCATACAATGAGCAGTTCTTC
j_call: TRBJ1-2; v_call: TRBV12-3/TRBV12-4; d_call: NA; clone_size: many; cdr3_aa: CASSLGLGYTF; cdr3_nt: TGTGCCAGCAGTTTAGGGTTGGGCTACACCTTC
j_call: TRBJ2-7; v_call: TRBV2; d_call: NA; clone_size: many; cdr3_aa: CASSNDGLGGEQYF; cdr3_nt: TGTGCCAGCAGCAACGATGGACTGGGCGGCGAGCAGTACTTC
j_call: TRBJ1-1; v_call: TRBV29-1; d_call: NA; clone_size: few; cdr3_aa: CSVDSEAFF; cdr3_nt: TGCAGCGTTGATTCCGAAGCTTTCTTT
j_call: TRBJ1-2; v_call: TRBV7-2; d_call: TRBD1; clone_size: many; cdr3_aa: CASSPSDRGYYGYTF; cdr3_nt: TGTGCCAGCAGCCCATCGGACAGGGGGTACTATGGCTACACCTTC
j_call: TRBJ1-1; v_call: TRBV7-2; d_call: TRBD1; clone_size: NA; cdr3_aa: CASSYAGTGDLNTEAFF; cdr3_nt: TGTGCCAGCAGCTACGCTGGGACAGGGGACCTGAACACTGAAGCTTTCTTT
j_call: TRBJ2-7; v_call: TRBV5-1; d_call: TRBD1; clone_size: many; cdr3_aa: CASSLYTGDSYEQYF; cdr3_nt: TGCGCCAGCAGCTTGTATACAGGGGACTCCTACGAGCAGTACTTC
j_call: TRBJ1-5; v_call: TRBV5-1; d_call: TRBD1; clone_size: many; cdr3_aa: CASSRTGRSNQPQHF; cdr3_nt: TGCGCCAGCAGTCGGACAGGGAGGAGCAATCAGCCCCAGCATTTT
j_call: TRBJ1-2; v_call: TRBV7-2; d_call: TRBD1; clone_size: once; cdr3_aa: CASSLNRGRGYTF; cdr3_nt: TGTGCCAGCAGCTTAAACAGGGGGCGCGGCTACACCTTC
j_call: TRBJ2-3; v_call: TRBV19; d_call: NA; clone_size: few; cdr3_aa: CASRQPGRTDTQYF; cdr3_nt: TGTGCCAGTAGACAACCGGGACGAACAGATACGCAGTATTTT
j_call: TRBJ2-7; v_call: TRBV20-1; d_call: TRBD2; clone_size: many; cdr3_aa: CSAPEAGGPYEQYF; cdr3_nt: TGCAGTGCTCCTGAAGCGGGGGGTCCCTACGAGCAGTACTTC
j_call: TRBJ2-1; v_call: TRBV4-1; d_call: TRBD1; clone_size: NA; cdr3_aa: CASSQEVRDRGQFF; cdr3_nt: TGCGCCAGCAGCCAAGAGGTGCGGGACAGGGGGCAGTTCTTC
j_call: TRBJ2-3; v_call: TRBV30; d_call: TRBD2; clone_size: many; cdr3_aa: CAWALAGGGGTQYF; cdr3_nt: TGTGCCTGGGCCTTAGCGGGGGGAGGGGGTACGCAGTATTTT
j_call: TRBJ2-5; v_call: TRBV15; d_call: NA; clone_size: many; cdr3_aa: CATSLHVRGAEETQYF; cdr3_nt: TGTGCCACCAGCCTTCATGTTCGGGGGGCTGAGGAGACCCAGTACTTC
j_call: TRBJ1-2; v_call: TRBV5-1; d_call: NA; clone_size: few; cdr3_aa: CASSPRDPSRGYTF; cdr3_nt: TGCGCCAGCAGCCCAAGGGACCCGTCGAGAGGCTACACCTTC
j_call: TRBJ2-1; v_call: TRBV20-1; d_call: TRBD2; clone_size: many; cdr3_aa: CSARALGLAWGEQFF; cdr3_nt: TGCAGTGCTAGAGCTTTGGGACTAGCCTGGGGGGAGCAGTTCTTC
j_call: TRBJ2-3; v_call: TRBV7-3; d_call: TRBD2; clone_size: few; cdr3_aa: CASSQVQRGNTQYF; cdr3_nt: TGTGCCAGCAGCCAAGTCCAGCGGGGGAATACGCAGTATTTT
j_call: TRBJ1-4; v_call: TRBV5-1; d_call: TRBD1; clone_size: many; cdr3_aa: CASSLTGTGNEKLFF; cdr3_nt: TGCGCCAGCAGCCTCACCGGGACAGGGAATGAAAAACTGTTTTTT
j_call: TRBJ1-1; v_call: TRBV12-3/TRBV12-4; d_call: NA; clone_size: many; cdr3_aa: CASSRGMNTEAFF; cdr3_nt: TGTGCCAGCAGTCGGGGAATGAACACTGAAGCTTTCTTT
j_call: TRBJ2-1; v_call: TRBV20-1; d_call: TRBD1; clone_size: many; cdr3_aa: CSDRQGWGYNEQFF; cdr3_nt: TGCAGTGATCGACAGGGCTGGGGATACAATGAGCAGTTCTTC
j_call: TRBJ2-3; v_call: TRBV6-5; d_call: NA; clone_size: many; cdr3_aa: CASSYSGGASTDTQYF; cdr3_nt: TGTGCCAGCAGTTACTCGGGGGGAGCTAGCACAGATACGCAGTATTTT
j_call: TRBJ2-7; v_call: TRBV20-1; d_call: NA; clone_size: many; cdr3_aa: CSARVPASFEQYF; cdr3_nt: TGCAGTGCTAGAGTACCCGCCTCCTTCGAGCAGTACTTC
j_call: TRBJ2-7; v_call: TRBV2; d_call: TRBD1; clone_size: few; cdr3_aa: CASSRDRGSDEQYF; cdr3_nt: TGTGCCAGCAGCCGGGACAGGGGGTCAGACGAGCAGTACTTC
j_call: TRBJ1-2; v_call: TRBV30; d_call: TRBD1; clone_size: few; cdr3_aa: CAWSVRKGTGAVRLNGYTF; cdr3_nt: TGTGCCTGGAGTGTAAGGAAGGGGACAGGGGCGGTCAGGCTGAATGGCTACACCTTC
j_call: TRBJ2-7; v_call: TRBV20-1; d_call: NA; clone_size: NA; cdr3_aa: CSARGPTYEQYF; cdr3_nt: TGCAGTGCTAGAGGTCCTACCTACGAGCAGTACTTC
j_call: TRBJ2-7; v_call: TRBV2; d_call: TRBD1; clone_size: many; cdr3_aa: CASTSARGLYEQYF; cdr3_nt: TGTGCCAGCACCTCGGCCAGGGGGCTCTACGAGCAGTACTTC
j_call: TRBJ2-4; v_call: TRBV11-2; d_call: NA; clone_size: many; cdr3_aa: CASSLKKGGYLAKNIQYF; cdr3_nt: TGTGCCAGCAGCTTAAAAAAGGGCGGATATTTAGCCAAAAACATTCAGTACTTC
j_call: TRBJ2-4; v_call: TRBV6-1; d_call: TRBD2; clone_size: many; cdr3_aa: CASSAPAGSGNIQYF; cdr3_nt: TGTGCCAGCAGCGCTCCAGCGGGGTCGGGGAACATTCAGTACTTC
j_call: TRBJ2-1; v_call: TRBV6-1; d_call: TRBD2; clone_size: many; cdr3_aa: CASTKDPRGGLNEQFF; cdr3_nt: TGTGCCAGCACAAAGGACCCCCGGGGGGGCCTTAATGAGCAGTTCTTC
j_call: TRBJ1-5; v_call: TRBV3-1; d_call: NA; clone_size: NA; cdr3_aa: CASSQGGLSNQPQHF; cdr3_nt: TGTGCCAGCAGCCAAGGGGGCTTGAGCAATCAGCCCCAGCATTTT
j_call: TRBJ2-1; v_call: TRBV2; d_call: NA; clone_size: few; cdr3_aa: CASTRRSLYNEQFF; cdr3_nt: TGTGCCAGCACCAGAAGGAGTTTATACAATGAGCAGTTCTTC
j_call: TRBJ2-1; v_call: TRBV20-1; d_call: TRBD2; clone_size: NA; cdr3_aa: CSARDGLAGGHNEQFF; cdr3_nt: TGCAGTGCTAGAGATGGACTAGCGGGGGGGCACAATGAGCAGTTCTTC
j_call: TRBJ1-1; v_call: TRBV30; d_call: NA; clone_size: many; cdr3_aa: CACERMNTEAFF; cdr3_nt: TGTGCCTGTGAGCGCATGAACACTGAAGCTTTCTTT
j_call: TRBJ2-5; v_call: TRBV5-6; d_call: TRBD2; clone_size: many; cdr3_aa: CASSLVVAGGPETQYF; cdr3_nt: TGTGCCAGCAGCTTGGTCGTAGCGGGGGGGCCGGAGACCCAGTACTTC
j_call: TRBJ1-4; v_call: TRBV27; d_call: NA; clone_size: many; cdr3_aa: CASSFLRGRKTGEKLFF; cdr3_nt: TGTGCCAGCAGTTTCCTTAGGGGACGCAAGACCGGAGAAAAACTGTTTTTT
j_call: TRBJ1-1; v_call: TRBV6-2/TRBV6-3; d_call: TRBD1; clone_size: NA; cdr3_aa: CASSPGQDTEAFF; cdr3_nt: TGTGCCAGCAGTCCGGGACAGGACACTGAAGCTTTCTTT
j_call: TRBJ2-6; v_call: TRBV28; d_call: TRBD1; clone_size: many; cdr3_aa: CASSRDSSSGANVLTF; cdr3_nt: TGTGCCAGCAGTCGGGACAGTTCCTCTGGGGCCAACGTCCTGACTTTC
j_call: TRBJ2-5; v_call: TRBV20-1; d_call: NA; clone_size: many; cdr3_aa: CSARDLLGAGETQYF; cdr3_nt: TGCAGTGCTAGAGATCTATTGGGCGCGGGGGAGACCCAGTACTTC
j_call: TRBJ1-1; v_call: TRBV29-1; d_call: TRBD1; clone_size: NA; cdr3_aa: CSVRTGDTEAFF; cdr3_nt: TGCAGCGTAAGGACAGGGGATACTGAAGCTTTCTTT
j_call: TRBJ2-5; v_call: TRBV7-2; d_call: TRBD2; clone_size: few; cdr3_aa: CASSSSLAGGEETQYF; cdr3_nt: TGTGCCAGCAGTTCATCCCTAGCGGGGGGCGAAGAGACCCAGTACTTC
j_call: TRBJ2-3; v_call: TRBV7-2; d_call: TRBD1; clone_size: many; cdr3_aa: CASSLAGQYTDTQYF; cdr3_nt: TGTGCCAGCAGCTTAGCGGGACAGTACACAGATACGCAGTATTTT
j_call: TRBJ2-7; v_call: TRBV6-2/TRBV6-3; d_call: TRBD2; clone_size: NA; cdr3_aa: CASRKRGSSYEQYF; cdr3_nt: TGTGCCAGCAGGAAGCGGGGGAGCTCCTACGAGCAGTACTTC
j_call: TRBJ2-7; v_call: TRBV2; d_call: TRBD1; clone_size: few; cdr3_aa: CASGGTGVSYEQYF; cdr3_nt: TGTGCCAGCGGCGGGACAGGGGTCTCCTACGAGCAGTACTTC
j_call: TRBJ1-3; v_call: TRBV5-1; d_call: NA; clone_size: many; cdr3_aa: CASSRGGTEGNTIYF; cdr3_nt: TGCGCCAGCAGCCGGGGGGGGACGGAAGGAAACACCATATATTTT
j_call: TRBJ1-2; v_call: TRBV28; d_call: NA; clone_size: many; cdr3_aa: CASSFAQRGYTF; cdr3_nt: TGTGCCAGCAGTTTCGCCCAGCGTGGCTACACCTTC
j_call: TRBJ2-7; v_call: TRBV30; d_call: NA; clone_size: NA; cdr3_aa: CAWSSGPIFEQYF; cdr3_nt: TGTGCCTGGAGTTCGGGACCTATTTTCGAGCAGTACTTC
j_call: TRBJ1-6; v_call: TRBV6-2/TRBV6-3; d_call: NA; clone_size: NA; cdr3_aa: CASRPGRNNSPLHF; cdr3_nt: TGTGCCAGCAGGCCAGGACGGAATAATTCACCCCTCCACTTT
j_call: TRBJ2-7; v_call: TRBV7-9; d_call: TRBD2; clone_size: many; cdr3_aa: CASSKGLAGFSYEQYF; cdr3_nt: TGTGCCAGCAGCAAGGGGTTAGCGGGGTTCTCCTACGAGCAGTACTTC
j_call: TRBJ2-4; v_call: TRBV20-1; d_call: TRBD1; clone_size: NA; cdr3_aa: CSALRQGVKNIQYF; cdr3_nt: TGCAGTGCTCTAAGACAGGGGGTAAAAAACATTCAGTACTTC
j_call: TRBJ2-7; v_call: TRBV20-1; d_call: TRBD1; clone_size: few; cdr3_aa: CSAPDRGDEQYF; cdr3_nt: TGCAGTGCCCCGGACAGGGGGGACGAGCAGTACTTC
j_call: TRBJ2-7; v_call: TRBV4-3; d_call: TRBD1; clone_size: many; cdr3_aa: CASSQSGQPYYEQYF; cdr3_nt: TGCGCCAGCAGCCAATCGGGACAGCCCTACTACGAGCAGTACTTC
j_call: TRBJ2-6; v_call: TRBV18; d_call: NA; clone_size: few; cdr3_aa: CASSPPRTVAGANVLTF; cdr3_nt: TGTGCCAGCTCACCACCCCGGACAGTTGCTGGGGCCAACGTCCTGACTTTC
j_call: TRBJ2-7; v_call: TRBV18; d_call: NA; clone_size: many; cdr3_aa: CASSPASARDEQYF; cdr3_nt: TGTGCCAGCTCACCCGCTAGCGCTAGGGACGAGCAGTACTTC
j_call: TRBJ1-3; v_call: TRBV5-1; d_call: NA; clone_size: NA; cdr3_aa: CASSPNPRGNTIYF; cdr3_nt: TGCGCCAGCAGCCCAAACCCACGGGGAAACACCATATATTTT
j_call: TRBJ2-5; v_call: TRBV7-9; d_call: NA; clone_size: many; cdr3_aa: CASSSTQWGTGRETQYF; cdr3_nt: TGTGCCAGCAGCTCTACTCAATGGGGTACTGGGAGAGAGACCCAGTACTTC
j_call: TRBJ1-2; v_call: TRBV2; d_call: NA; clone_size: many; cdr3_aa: CASHRDSNYGYTF; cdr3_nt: TGTGCCAGCCACCGGGACTCTAACTATGGCTACACCTTC
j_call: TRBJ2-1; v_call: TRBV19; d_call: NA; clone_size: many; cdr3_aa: CASTGGGYYNEQFF; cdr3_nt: TGTGCCAGTACAGGGGGGGGCTACTACAATGAGCAGTTCTTC